The 7 T cell receptor beta chains below were found in one sample sequenced in a study of shared clonotypes between healthy human individuals (dated by TCRdb to about 2020). Library method: the immunoSEQ multiplex PCR assay. In its TCRdb copy, this immuneACCESS table keeps in-frame sequences only and misses some clones. Where compared with another copy, unresolved V genes explain less than half of these, and the others have no known cause. This sample gives 2.5 million or so clones in total; around nine tenths of them show up just once. The ten biggest clones cover under 0.15% of the sample. The sample comprised naive CD4+ T cells sorted from blood. The sample's cell subset or site, from its label and the paper: CD45RA+ positively selected. These receptor sequences come from a man aged 18 to 35 in good health.

J is TRBJ2-3 and V is TRBV9, with D possibly being TRBD1 (5 bases). Per the germline V gene, CDR1 is SGDLS and CDR2 is YYNGEE. The V end lost 3 bases, the J end lost 5 bases, and 10 bases lay between the germline ends. The CDR3 sequence is 13 residues long. The CDR3 loop is CASSARQKDTQYF. The DNA for the CDR3 is TGTGCCAGCAGCGCCCGACAGAAAGATACGCAGTATTTT.

The chain has TRBV6-1 and TRBJ2-6; D possibly corresponds to TRBD1 (5 bases). Trimming pared 3 bases from V and 2 bases from J, leaving 17 bases between. The CDR3 has 18 amino acids. Germline lookup yields CDR1 MNHNS and CDR2 SASEGT. Written as DNA, the CDR3 is TGTGCCAGCAGTGATCAGGGTTTTGGGGAAACTGGGGCCAACGTCCTGACTTTC. Translating it yields CASSDQGFGETGANVLTF.

The V call is TRBV11-3, the J call TRBJ1-1; the D gene is possibly TRBD1 (6 bases). CDR1 is SGHNT and CDR2 is YENEEA in the germline V gene. The V end lost 4 bases, the J end lost 4 bases, and 10 bases lay between the germline ends. The CDR3 spans 13 residues. CDR3 nucleotides: TGTGCCAGCAGCTCCGGACAGCTCACTGAAGCTTTCTTT. It specifies CASSSGQLTEAFF.

V usage is TRBV2 and J usage is TRBJ2-2, with D possibly matching TRBD1 (6 bases). Germline V gene data show CDR1 as SNHLY and CDR2 as FYNNEI. The CDR3 covers 15 residues. Trimming took off 3 bases at V and 1 base at J, with 9 bases between the two ends. The chain's CDR3 is CASSDDRKNTGELFF. CDR3 DNA sequence: TGTGCCAGCAGTGATGACAGGAAGAACACCGGGGAGCTGTTTTTT.

The rearrangement joins TRBV20-1 to TRBJ2-3; TRBD2 might be the D (5 bases). V lost 3 bases to trimming and J lost 11 bases, with 12 bases between them. The CDR3 contains 11 residues. Germline lookup yields CDR1 DFQATT and CDR2 SNEGSKA (reference sequence). DNA for the CDR3: TGCAGTGCTAGGGCCGGGGAAAAGCAGTATTTT. This encodes CSARAGEKQYF.

The chain uses TRBV27 and TRBJ1-1; D unclear. CDR3 length: 14 amino acids. The ends were cut back, 6 bases at V and 1 base at J, with 12 bases in the middle. In germline, CDR1 is MNHEY, CDR2 SMNVEV (reference sequence). CDR3 region: CASRLNRQNTEAFF. For the CDR3, the DNA is TGTGCCAGCAGATTAAACCGACAGAACACTGAAGCTTTCTTT.

The J gene is TRBJ2-7, the V gene TRBV19; possible D gene TRBD1, 5 bases. The V end was cut by 3 bases, the J end by 3 bases, with 12 bases between. This CDR3 contains 14 residues. Per germline, CDR1 LNHDA and CDR2 SQIVND (reference sequence). The CDR3 region is CASSMGQANYEQYF. The DNA of the CDR3 is TGTGCCAGTAGTATGGGGCAGGCGAACTACGAGCAGTACTTC.